This T cell receptor beta chain is drawn from a study of blood T cell repertoires in COVID-19. CDR1 is MGHRA, CDR2 YSYEKL, per germline. J gave up 4 bases and V 1 base, and 3 bases lay outside the gene matches. The CDR3 runs to 16 residues. The table came from immunoSEQ multiplex PCR; TCRdb's copy has only in-frame clones and leaves some out. The table lists about 230,000 clones, roughly 80% of them singletons. The chain has TRBV4-1 and TRBJ1-5; 11 bases are a match to TRBD1. The origin of this receptor is a woman at least 80 years old with acute or convalescent COVID-19. The sequenced sample consisted of peripheral blood. DNA for the CDR3: TGCGCCAGCAGCCAAGCCGGGACAGGGGGGAATCAGCCCCAGCATTTT. This encodes CASSQAGTGGNQPQHF.